This T cell receptor beta chain was recovered during a study of a mutant IDH1 vaccine in newly diagnosed glioma. Libraries were prepared by immunoSEQ multiplex PCR; TCRdb keeps only in-frame clonotypes and omits some of them. The data contain around 29,000 clones, roughly 82% of them singletons. Germline V gives CDR1 MNHNS, CDR2 SASEGT. The CDR3 loop spans 12 amino acids. Trimming cost V 10 bases and J 6 bases, with 15 bases left between them. As concerns this clone: Its antigen is unknown.

Time point noted: week 35, safety follow-up. Each dose of the vaccine consisted of 300 ug of mutant IDH1 20-mer peptide, with topical imiquimod. The sample in question was PBMCs, obtained from a glioma patient whose treatment included an IDH1 peptide vaccine. This receptor was obtained from a man between 50 and 59 years old with glioma. This chain uses TRBV6-1 with TRBJ1-1, with D possibly being TRBD1 (5 bases). In DNA form, the CDR3 reads TGTGCCATCGTAACGGGGGTGGCTGAAGCTTTCTTT. It yields the protein CAIVTGVAEAFF.